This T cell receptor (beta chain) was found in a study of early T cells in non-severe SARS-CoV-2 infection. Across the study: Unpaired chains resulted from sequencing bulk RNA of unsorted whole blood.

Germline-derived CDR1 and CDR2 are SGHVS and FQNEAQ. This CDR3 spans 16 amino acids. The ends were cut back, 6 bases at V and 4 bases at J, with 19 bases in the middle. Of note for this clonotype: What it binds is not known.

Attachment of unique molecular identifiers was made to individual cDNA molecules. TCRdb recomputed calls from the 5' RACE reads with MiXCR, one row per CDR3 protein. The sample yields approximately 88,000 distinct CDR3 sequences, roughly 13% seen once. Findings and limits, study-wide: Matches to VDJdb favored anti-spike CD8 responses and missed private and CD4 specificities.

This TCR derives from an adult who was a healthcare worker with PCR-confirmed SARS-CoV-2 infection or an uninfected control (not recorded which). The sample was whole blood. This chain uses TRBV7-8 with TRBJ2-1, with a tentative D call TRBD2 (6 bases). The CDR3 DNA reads TGTGCCAGCAGACCTGCCCGGACTACCTCATACAATGAGCAGTTCTTC. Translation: CASRPARTTSYNEQFF. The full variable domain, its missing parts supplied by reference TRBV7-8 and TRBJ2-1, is GAGVSQSPRYKVAKRGQDVALRCDPISGHVSLFWYQQALGQGPEFLTYFQNEAQLDKSGLPSDRFFAERPEGSVSTLKIQRTQQEDSAVYLCASRPARTTSYNEQFFGPGTRLTVL.